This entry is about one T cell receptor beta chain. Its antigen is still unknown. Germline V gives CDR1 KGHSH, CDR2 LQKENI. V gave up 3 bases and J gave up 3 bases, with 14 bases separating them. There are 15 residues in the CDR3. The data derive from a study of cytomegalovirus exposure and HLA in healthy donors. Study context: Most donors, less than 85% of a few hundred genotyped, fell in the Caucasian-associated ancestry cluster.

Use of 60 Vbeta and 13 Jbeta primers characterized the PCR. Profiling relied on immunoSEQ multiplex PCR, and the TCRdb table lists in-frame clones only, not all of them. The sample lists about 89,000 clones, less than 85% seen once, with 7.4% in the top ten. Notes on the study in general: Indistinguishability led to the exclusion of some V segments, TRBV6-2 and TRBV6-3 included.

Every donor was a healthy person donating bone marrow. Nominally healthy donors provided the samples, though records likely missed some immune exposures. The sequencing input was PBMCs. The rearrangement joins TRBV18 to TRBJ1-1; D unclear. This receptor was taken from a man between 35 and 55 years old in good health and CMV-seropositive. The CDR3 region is CASSPVRGWDTEAFF. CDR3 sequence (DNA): TGTGCCAGCTCACCGGTTCGAGGGTGGGACACTGAAGCTTTCTTT.